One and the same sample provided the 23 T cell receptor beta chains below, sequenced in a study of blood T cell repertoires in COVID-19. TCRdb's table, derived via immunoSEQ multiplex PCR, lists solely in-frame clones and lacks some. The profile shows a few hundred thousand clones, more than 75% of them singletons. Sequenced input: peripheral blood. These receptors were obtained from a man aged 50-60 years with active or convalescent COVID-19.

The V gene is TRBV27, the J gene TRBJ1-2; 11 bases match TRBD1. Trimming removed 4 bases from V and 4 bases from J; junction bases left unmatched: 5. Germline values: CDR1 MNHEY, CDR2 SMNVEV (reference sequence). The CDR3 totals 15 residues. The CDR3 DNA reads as TGTGCCAGCAGTTCTGGACAGGGGGCGATCTATGGCTACACCTTC. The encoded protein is CASSSGQGAIYGYTF.

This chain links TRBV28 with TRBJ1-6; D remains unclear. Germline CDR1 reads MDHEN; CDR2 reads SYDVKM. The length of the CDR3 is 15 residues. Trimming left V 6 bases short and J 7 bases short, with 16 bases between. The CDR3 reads CASSPFRVGNSPLHF. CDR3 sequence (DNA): TGTGCCAGCAGCCCCTTCCGGGTTGGGAATTCACCCCTCCACTTT.

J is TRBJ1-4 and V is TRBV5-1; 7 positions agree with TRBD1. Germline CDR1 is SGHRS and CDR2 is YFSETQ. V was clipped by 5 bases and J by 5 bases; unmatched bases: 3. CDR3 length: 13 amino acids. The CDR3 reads CASRRDRNEKLFF. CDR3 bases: TGCGCCAGCAGGCGGGACAGAAATGAAAAACTGTTTTTT. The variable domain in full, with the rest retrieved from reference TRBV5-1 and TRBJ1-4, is KAGVTQTPRYLIKTRGQQVTLSCSPISGHRSVSWYQQTPGQGLQFLFEYFSETQRNKGNFPGRFSGRQFSNSRSEMNVSTLELGDSALYLCASRRDRNEKLFFGSGTQLSVL.

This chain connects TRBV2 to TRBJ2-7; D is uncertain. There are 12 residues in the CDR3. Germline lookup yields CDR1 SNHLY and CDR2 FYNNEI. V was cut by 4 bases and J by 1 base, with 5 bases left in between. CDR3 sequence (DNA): TGTGCCAGCAGTGTACGGTCCTACGAGCAGTACTTC. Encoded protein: CASSVRSYEQYF.

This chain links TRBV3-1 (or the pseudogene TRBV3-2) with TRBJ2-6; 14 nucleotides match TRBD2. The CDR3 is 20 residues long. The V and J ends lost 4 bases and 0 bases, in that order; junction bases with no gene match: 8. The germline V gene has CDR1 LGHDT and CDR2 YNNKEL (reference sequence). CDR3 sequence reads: CASSRRPGLAGDSGANVLTF. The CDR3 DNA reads TGTGCCAGCAGCCGGAGACCGGGACTAGCGGGGGACTCTGGGGCCAACGTCCTGACTTTC.

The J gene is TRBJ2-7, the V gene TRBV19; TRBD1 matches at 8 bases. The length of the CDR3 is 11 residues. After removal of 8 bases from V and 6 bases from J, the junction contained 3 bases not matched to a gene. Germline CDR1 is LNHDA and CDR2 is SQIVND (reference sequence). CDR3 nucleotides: TGTGCCAGTCGACAGGGGACCGAGCAGTACTTC. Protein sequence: CASRQGTEQYF.

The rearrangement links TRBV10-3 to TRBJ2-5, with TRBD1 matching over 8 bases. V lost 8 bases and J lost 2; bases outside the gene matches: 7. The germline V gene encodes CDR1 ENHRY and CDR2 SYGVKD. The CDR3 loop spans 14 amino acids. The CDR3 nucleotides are TGTGCCATCGGCGAGACAGGGGTTCAAGAGACCCAGTACTTC. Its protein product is CAIGETGVQETQYF.

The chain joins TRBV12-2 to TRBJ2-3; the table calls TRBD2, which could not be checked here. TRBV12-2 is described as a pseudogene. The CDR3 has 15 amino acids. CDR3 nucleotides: TGTGCAAGTCGCTTAAAGGTCGGAGGGCCTGATACGCAGTATTTT. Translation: CASRLKVGGPDTQYF.

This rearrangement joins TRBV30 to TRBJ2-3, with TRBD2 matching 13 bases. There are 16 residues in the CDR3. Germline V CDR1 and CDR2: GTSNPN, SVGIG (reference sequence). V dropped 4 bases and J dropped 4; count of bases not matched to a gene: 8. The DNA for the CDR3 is TGTGCCTGGAAACGAACTAGCGGGGGGGCCTCAGATACGCAGTATTTT. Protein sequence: CAWKRTSGGASDTQYF. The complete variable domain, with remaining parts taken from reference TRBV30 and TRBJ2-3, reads SQTIHQWPATLVQPVGSPLSLECTVEGTSNPNLYWYRQAAGRGLQLLFYSVGIGQISSEVPQNLSASRPQDRQFILSSKKLLLSDSGFYLCAWKRTSGGASDTQYFGPGTRLTVL.

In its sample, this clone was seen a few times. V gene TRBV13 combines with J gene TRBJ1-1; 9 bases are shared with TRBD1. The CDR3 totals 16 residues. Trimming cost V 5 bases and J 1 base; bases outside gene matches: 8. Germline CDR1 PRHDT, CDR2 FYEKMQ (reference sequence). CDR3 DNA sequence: TGTGCCAGCAGCCCCTTCGGGACAGGGAAGAACACTGAAGCTTTCTTT. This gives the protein CASSPFGTGKNTEAFF.

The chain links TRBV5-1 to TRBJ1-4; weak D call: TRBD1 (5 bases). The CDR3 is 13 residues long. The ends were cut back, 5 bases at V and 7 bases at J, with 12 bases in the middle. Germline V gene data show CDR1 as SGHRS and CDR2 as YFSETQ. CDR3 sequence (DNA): TGCGCCAGCAGGCGGGGGGAGGGTGAAAAACTGTTTTTT. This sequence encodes CASRRGEGEKLFF. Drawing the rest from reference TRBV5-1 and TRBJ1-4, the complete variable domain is KAGVTQTPRYLIKTRGQQVTLSCSPISGHRSVSWYQQTPGQGLQFLFEYFSETQRNKGNFPGRFSGRQFSNSRSEMNVSTLELGDSALYLCASRRGEGEKLFFGSGTQLSVL.

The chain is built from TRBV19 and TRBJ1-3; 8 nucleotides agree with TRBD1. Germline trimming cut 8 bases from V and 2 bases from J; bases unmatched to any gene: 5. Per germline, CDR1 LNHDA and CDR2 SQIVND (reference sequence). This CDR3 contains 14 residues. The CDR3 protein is CASGQGFTGNTIYF. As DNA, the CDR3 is TGTGCCAGTGGACAGGGTTTCACTGGAAACACCATATATTTT.

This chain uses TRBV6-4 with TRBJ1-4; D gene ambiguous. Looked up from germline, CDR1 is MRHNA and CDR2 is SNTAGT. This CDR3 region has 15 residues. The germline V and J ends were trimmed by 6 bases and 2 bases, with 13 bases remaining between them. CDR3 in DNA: TGTGCCAGCAGGTGGGAGAAGGTGACTAATGAAAAACTGTTTTTT. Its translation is CASRWEKVTNEKLFF.

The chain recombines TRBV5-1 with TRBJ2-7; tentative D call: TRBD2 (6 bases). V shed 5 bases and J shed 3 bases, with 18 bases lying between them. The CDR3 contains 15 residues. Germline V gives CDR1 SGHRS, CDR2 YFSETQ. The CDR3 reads CASREGPDPLYEQYF. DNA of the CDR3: TGCGCCAGCAGGGAGGGGCCTGATCCTCTCTACGAGCAGTACTTC.

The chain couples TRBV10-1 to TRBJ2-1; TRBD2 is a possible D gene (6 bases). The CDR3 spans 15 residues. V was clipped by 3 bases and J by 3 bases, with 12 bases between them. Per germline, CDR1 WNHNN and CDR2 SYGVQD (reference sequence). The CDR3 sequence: CASSESGDLYNEQFF. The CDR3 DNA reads TGCGCCAGCAGTGAATCGGGAGATCTCTACAATGAGCAGTTCTTC.

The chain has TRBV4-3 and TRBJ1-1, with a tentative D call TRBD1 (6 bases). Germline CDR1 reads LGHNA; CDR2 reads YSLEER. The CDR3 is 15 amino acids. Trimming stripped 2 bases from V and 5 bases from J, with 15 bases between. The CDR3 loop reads CASSQHIRGGTEAFF. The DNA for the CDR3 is TGCGCCAGCAGCCAACACATCAGGGGTGGTACTGAAGCTTTCTTT.

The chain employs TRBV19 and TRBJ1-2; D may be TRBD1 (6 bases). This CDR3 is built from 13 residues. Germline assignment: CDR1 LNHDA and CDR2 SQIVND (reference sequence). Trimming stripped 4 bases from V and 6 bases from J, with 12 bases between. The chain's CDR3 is CASSNRDNHGYTF. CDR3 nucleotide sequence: TGTGCCAGTAGTAACCGGGACAATCATGGCTACACCTTC.

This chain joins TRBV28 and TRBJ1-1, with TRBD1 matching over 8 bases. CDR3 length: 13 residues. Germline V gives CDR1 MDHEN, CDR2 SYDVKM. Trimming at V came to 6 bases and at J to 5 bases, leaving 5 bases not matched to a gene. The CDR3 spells CASRTGAETEAFF. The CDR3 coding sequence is TGTGCCAGCAGGACAGGGGCGGAAACTGAAGCTTTCTTT.

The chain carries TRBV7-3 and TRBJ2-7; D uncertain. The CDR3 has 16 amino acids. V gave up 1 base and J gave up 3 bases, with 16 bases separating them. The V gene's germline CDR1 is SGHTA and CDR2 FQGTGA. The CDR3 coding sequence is TGTGCCAGCAGCTTAAGACCACCGACCCTAGTCTACGAGCAGTACTTC. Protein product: CASSLRPPTLVYEQYF.

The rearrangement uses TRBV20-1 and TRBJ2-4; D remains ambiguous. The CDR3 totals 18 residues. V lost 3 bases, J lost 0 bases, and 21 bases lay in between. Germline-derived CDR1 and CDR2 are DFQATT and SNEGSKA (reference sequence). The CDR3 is CSASLGTYSTLAKNIQYF. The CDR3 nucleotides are TGCAGTGCTAGTCTGGGCACTTACTCCACCCTAGCCAAAAACATTCAGTACTTC.

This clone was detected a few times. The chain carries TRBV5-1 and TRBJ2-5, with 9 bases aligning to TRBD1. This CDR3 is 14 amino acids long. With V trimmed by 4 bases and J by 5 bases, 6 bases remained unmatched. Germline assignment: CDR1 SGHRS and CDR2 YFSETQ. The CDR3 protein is CASSRDRDAETQYF. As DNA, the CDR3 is TGCGCCAGCAGCCGGGACAGGGACGCGGAGACCCAGTACTTC. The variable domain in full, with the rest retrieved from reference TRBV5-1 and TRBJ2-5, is KAGVTQTPRYLIKTRGQQVTLSCSPISGHRSVSWYQQTPGQGLQFLFEYFSETQRNKGNFPGRFSGRQFSNSRSEMNVSTLELGDSALYLCASSRDRDAETQYFGPGTRLLVL.

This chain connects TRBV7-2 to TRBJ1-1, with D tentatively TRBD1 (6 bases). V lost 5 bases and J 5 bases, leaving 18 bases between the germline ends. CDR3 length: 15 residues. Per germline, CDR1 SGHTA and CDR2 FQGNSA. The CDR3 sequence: CASSPDGTPGTEAFF. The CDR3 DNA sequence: TGTGCCAGCAGCCCCGACGGGACACCCGGAACTGAAGCTTTCTTT.

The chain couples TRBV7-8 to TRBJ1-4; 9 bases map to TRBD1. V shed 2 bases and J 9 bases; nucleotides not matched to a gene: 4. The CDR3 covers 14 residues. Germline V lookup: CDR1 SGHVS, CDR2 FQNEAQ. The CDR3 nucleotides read TGTGCCAGCAGCTTAATAGGACAGGGGCAAAAACTGTTTTTT. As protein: CASSLIGQGQKLFF.